A selection of T cell receptor beta chains follows, all from one sample in a study of blood T cell repertoires in COVID-19. Profiled with immunoSEQ multiplex PCR; TCRdb holds only in-frame clones, not every one. The sample yields about 210,000 clones, around nine tenths seen once. Sequenced sample: peripheral blood. The receptors derive from a man between 40 and 49 years old with acute or convalescent COVID-19. CDR3s leave out the opening cysteine and the closing phenylalanine or tryptophan.

V gene,CDR3 protein
TRBV10-3,AISSGSRGQGIRETQY
TRBV6-6,ASSADTQY
TRBV7-9,ASSQGGVQPQH
TRBV19,ASSQTGEGYEQY
TRBV4-1,ASSLGQGAREQY
TRBV29-1,SAGDRVGEQY
TRBV24-1,ATSDPGLYGTGADNEQF
TRBV5-4,ASSLNDAGGGYT
TRBV11-2,ASSYGQENTEAF
TRBV4-3,ASSQTRDKDEQF
TRBV15,ATSAGSGRAYDEQF
TRBV2,ASRDRAYEQY
TRBV6-5,ASSYGRISSYNEQF
TRBV5-5,ASSPNTGAGNSPLH
TRBV6-4,AREVREETQY
TRBV7-6,ASSLRVVSYNEQF
TRBV7-9,ASSPVGGSNTGELF
TRBV5-1,ASSFNTGDGYT
TRBV9,ASSATGGGENSPLH
TRBV30,AWSGTAVWDEQY